One T cell receptor beta chain is described in this entry. Its antigen is unknown. Unmatched junction bases numbered 20, after V lost 7 bases and J lost 5 bases. This CDR3 is built from 18 residues. Germline V gene data show CDR1 as SQVTM and CDR2 as ANQGSEA. This sample was included in a study of cytomegalovirus exposure and HLA in healthy donors. General study results and limits: Several of the most significant clusters appeared, in a later analysis, to be linked to common viral pathogens. In an earlier analysis, productive rearrangement rates for most beta V segments clustered near 87% or 30%. Association of a missense DCLRE1C variant with TCR beta V- and J-gene trimming was reported in a later analysis. Immune exposure data for these donors was limited to CMV serostatus.

60 Vbeta and 13 Jbeta primers were used in PCR. Sequencing was performed with immunoSEQ multiplex PCR; in TCRdb, only in-frame clones are kept and a portion is missing. The top ten clones hold 2.2% of a sample with 150,000 to 200,000 clones, 60% to 80% of them seen once. The receptor was isolated from a man in his forties or fifties in good health and CMV-seropositive. What was sequenced was PBMCs. This sequence joins TRBV29-1 and TRBJ1-2, with 12 bases identical to TRBD1. In nucleotides, the CDR3 is TGCAGCGCCTTATCCTCGGGGGACAGGGGGCGCGGCTATTATGGCTACACCTTC. It encodes CSALSSGDRGRGYYGYTF.